The present TCR beta chain was sequenced within a study of CD8 T cells in ankylosing spondylitis. Overall study results and limits: Reportedly, significant enrichment of disease-linked clones occurred in matched ankylosing spondylitis synovial fluid. Eight or nine highly homologous variants made up a TCR beta motif that seemed to typify ankylosing spondylitis blood.

Germline assignment: CDR1 MDHEN and CDR2 SYDVKM. With 2 bases removed from V and 7 bases from J, the gap between germline ends came to 11 bases. CDR3 length: 13 amino acids. TCR beta libraries were made by quantitative 5'-RACE with molecular barcodes. TCRdb fed the 5' RACE reads into MiXCR, producing one record per CDR3 protein. In the table there are roughly 150,000 distinct CDR3 sequences, 30% to 40% of which are singletons. This clonotype showed up just a few times. Antigen: not known. The sequence was collected from a male donor with ankylosing spondylitis. V and J are TRBV28 and TRBJ1-1, with D possibly TRBD1 on 5 matching bases. Sequencing was carried out using synovial fluid, either unsorted or a sorted T cell fraction (not recorded which). As DNA, the CDR3 is TGTGCCAGCAGTTTAGTGGGTAGGGGTGAAGCTTTCTTT. It encodes CASSLVGRGEAFF.